This T cell receptor beta chain was identified during a study of T cells expressing NK-cell markers. The wider study: Sorted T-cell subsets CD3+CD56+NKG2C+, CD3+CD56+NKG2C- and CD3+CD56-NKG2C+ were TCR beta-sequenced. Study-wide points: Roughly 1.0-8% of CD8+ T cells in roughly six donors belonged to dominant NKG2C+ clonotypes.

Points on this clonotype: Its antigen remains unidentified.

CDR1 and CDR2 from the germline V gene are DFQATT and SNEGSKA (reference sequence). CDR3 size: 12 residues. Scientists made TCR beta cDNA using 5'RACE template switching with UMIs. TCRdb reanalyzed the 5' RACE reads and collapses them to one entry per CDR3 protein, without DNA. The sample holds over 100,000 distinct CDR3 sequences. The TCR was taken from a woman between 18 and 69 years old in good health. The sample was blood T cells: a sorted CD56 or NKG2C T cell subset, CD4+ or CD8+ T cells, or bulk PBMC T cells (not recorded which). V gene TRBV20-1 combines with J gene TRBJ2-7. CDR3 protein: CSAKDETYEQYF.